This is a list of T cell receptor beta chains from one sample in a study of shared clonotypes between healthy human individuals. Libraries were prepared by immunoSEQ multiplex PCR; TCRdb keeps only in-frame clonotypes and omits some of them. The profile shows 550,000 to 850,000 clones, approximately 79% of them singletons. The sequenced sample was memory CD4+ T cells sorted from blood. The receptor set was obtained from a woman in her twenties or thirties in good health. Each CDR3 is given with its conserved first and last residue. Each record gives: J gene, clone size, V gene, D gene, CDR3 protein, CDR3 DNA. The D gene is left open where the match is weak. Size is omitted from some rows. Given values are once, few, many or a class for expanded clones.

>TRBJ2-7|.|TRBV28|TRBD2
CASTGAAGGVRYEQYF
TGTGCCAGCACTGGAGCAGCGGGGGGCGTCAGGTACGAGCAGTACTTC
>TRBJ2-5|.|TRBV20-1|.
CSAWTQETQYF
TGCAGTGCTTGGACCCAAGAGACCCAGTACTTC
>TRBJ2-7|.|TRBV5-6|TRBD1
CASSYPGQGYEQYF
TGTGCCAGCAGCTACCCGGGACAGGGCTACGAGCAGTACTTC
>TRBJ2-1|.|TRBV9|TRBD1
CASSITGGSYNEQFF
TGTGCCAGCAGCATCACAGGGGGCTCCTACAATGAGCAGTTCTTC
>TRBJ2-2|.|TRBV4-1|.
CASLVRVFSGELFF
TGCGCCAGCTTGGTCAGGGTTTTTTCCGGGGAGCTGTTTTTT
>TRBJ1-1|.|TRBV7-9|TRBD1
CASSSRGQRMNTEAFF
TGTGCCAGCAGCTCGAGGGGACAGCGAATGAACACTGAAGCTTTCTTT
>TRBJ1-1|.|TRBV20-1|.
CSAVSPIEAFF
TGCAGTGCTGTGTCCCCTATAGAAGCTTTCTTT
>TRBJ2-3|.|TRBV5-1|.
CASSLGTSTDTQYF
TGCGCCAGCAGCTTGGGGACTAGCACAGATACGCAGTATTTT
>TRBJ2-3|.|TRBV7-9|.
CASSPSQGGDTQYF
TGTGCCAGCAGCCCCTCCCAAGGGGGAGATACGCAGTATTTT
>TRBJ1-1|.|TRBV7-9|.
CASSLIPAGNTEAFF
TGTGCCAGCAGCTTAATCCCGGCGGGGAACACTGAAGCTTTCTTT
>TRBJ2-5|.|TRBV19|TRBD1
CASSLTGGPADF
TGTGCCAGTAGTCTGACAGGGGGCCCAGCGGACTTC
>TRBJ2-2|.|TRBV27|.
CASRTPYPSYTGELFF
TGTGCCAGCCGCACCCCCTACCCCTCCTACACCGGGGAGCTGTTTTTT
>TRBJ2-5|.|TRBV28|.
CASSFKGTPKETQYF
TGTGCCAGCAGTTTTAAGGGTACCCCTAAAGAGACCCAGTACTTC
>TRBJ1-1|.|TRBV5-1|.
CASSPKRGGRYTEAFF
TGCGCCAGCAGCCCTAAAAGGGGGGGGCGGTACACTGAAGCTTTCTTT
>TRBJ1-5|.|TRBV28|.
CASSFPRMNQPQHF
TGTGCCAGCAGTTTCCCCCGTATGAATCAGCCCCAGCATTTT
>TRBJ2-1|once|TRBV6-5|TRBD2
CASKSGLAFNEQFF
TGTGCCAGCAAATCGGGACTAGCGTTCAATGAGCAGTTCTTC
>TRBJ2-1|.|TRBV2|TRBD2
CASTLLAGGPNEQFF
TGTGCCAGCACCCTGCTAGCGGGAGGGCCCAATGAGCAGTTCTTC
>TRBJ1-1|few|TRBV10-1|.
CASSVSMNTEAFF
TGCGCCAGCAGTGTTAGCATGAACACTGAAGCTTTCTTT
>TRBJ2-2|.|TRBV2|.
CASRAGELFF
TGTGCCAGCAGGGCCGGGGAGCTGTTTTTT
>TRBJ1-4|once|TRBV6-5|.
CASRYRDRATNEKLFF
TGTGCCAGCAGATACCGGGACCGCGCAACTAATGAAAAACTGTTTTTT
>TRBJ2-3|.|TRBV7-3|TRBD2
CASSSGLAADTQYF
TGTGCCAGCAGCTCCGGACTAGCTGCAGATACGCAGTATTTT
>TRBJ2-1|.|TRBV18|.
CASSPDRNEQFF
TGTGCCAGCTCACCAGACCGGAATGAGCAGTTCTTC
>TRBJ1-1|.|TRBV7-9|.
CASSSSTGNTEAFF
TGTGCCAGCAGCTCTAGTACAGGGAACACTGAAGCTTTCTTT
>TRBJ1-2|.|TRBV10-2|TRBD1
CASSRQGADYGYTF
TGCGCCAGCAGTAGACAGGGGGCGGACTATGGCTACACCTTC
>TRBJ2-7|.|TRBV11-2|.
CASSLTVSSYEQYF
TGTGCCAGCAGCTTGACAGTCTCCTCCTACGAGCAGTACTTC
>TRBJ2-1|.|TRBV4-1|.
CASSQEAPSSVVYNEQFF
TGCGCCAGCAGCCAAGAGGCTCCGAGTTCCGTGGTCTACAATGAGCAGTTCTTC
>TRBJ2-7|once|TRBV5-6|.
CASSSLSGQYF
TGTGCCAGCAGCTCTCTTTCCGGGCAGTACTTC
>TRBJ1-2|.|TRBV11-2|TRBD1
CASSLGLQGFIGYTF
TGTGCCAGCAGCTTAGGTCTACAGGGGTTTATTGGCTACACCTTC
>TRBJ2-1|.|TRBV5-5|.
CASSLYPTGVNEQFF
TGTGCCAGCAGCTTGTACCCAACGGGAGTTAATGAGCAGTTCTTC
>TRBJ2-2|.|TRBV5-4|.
CASSLDQAAGELFF
TGTGCCAGCAGCTTGGACCAGGCCGCCGGGGAGCTGTTTTTT
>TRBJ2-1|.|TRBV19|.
CASSIVGGNSLQFF
TGTGCCAGTAGTATAGTGGGCGGGAACTCTTTACAGTTCTTC
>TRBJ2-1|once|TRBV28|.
CASRHRGVFTNEQFF
TGTGCCAGCCGCCACCGGGGAGTTTTCACCAATGAGCAGTTCTTC
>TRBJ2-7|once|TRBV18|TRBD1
CASSLTGVPGYEQYF
TGTGCCAGCTCCCTGACAGGGGTCCCTGGCTACGAGCAGTACTTC
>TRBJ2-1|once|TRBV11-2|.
CASSLGFASFVQFF
TGTGCCAGCAGCTTAGGTTTCGCTAGCTTCGTACAGTTCTTC
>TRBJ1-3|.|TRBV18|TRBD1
CASSPQTDRGNTIYF
TGTGCCAGCTCACCACAGACGGACAGGGGAAACACCATATATTTT
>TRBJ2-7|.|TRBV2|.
CASRGGAYEQYF
TGTGCCAGCAGGGGAGGAGCCTACGAGCAGTACTTC
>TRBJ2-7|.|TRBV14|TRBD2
CASSQGLAGEIPHEQYF
TGTGCCAGCAGCCAAGGACTAGCGGGAGAAATTCCCCACGAGCAGTACTTC
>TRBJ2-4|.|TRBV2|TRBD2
CASSGGEGTKNIQYF
TGTGCCAGCAGCGGCGGGGAGGGAACCAAAAACATTCAGTACTTC
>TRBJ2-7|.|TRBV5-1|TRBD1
CASSFPRDRDRGLYEQYF
TGCGCCAGCAGCTTCCCCCGGGACCGGGACAGGGGGTTATACGAGCAGTACTTC
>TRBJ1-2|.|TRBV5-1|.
CASSLRGTSLDTF
TGCGCCAGCAGCTTACGTGGGACGTCGTTGGACACCTTC
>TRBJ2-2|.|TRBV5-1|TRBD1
CASSPGQGFSGELFF
TGCGCCAGCAGCCCCGGACAGGGTTTTTCCGGGGAGCTGTTTTTT
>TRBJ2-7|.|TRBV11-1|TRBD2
CASSMVTSGLEQYF
TGTGCCAGCAGCATGGTGACTAGCGGCCTCGAGCAGTACTTC
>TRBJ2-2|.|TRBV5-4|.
CASSRIEFTGELFF
TGTGCCAGCAGCCGAATTGAATTCACCGGGGAGCTGTTTTTT
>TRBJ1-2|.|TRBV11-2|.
CASSLGSGGGYTF
TGTGCCAGCAGCTTAGGGTCCGGAGGTGGCTACACCTTC
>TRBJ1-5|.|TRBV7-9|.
CASSWDGDQPQHF
TGTGCCAGCAGCTGGGACGGGGATCAGCCCCAGCATTTT
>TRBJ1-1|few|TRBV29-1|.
CSVERQPNTEAFF
TGCAGCGTTGAAAGACAGCCGAACACTGAAGCTTTCTTT
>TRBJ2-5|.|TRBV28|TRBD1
CASSLPQGARETQYF
TGTGCCAGCAGTTTACCCCAGGGGGCGCGGGAGACCCAGTACTTC
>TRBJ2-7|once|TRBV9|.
CASSVGYYEQYF
TGTGCCAGCAGCGTAGGATACTACGAGCAGTACTTC
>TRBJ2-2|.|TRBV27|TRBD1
CASSFRDRFTLVKTGELFF
TGTGCCAGCAGTTTCCGGGACAGATTTACGCTAGTAAAGACCGGGGAGCTGTTTTTT
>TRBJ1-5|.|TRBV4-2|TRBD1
CASSDRVDSNQPQHF
TGTGCCAGTTCGGACAGGGTAGATAGCAATCAGCCCCAGCATTTT
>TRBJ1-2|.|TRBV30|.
CAWKRGGANYGYTF
TGTGCCTGGAAGAGAGGGGGAGCTAACTATGGCTACACCTTC
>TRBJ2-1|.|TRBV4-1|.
CASSQEGRASINEQFF
TGCGCCAGCAGCCAAGAAGGGCGAGCTTCTATAAATGAGCAGTTCTTC